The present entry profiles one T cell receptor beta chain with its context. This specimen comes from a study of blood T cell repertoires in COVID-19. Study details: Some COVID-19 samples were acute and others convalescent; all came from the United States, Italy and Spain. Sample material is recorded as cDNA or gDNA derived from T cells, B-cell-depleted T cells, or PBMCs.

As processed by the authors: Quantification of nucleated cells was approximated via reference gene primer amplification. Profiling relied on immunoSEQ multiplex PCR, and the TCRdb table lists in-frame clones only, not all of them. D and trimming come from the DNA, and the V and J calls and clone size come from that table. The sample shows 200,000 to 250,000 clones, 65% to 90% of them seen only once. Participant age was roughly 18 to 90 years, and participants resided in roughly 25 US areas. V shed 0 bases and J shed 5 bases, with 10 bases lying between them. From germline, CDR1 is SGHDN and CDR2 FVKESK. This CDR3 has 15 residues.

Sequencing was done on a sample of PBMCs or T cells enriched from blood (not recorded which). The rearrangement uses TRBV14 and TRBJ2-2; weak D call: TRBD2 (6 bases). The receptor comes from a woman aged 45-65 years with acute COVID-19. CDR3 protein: CASSQDPGRTGELFF. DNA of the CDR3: TGTGCCAGCAGCCAAGACCCAGGGAGGACCGGGGAGCTGTTTTTT.